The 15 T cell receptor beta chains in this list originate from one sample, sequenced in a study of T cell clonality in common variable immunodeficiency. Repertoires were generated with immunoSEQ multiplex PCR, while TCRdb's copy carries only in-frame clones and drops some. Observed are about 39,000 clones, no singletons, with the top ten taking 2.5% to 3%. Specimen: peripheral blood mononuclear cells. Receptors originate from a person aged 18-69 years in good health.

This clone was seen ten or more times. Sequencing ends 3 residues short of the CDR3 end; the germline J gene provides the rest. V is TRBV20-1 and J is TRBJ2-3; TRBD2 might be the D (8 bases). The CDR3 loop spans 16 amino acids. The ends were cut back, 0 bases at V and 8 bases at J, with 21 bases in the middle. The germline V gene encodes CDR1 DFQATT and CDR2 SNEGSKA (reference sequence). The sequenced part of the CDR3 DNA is TGCAGTGCTAGAGACCTCACAAGCGGGAGACAGGGTACG. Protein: CSARDLTSGRQGT. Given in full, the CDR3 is CSARDLTSGRQGTQYF.

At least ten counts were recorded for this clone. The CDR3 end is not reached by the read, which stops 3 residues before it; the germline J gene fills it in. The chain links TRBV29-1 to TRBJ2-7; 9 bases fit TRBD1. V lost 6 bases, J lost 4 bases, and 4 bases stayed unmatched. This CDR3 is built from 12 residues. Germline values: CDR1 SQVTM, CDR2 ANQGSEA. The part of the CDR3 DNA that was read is TGCAGCGTGGGGACAGGGATATACGAG. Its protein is CSVGTGIYE. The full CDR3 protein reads CSVGTGIYEQYF.

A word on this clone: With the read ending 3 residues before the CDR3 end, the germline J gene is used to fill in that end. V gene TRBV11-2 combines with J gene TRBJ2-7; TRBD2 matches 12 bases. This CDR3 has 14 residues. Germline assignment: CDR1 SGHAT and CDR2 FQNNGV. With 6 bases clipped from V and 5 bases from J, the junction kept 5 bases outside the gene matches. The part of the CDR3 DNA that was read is TGTGCCAGCAGAAAACTAGCGGGAGGCGACGAG. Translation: CASRKLAGGDE. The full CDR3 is CASRKLAGGDEQYF.

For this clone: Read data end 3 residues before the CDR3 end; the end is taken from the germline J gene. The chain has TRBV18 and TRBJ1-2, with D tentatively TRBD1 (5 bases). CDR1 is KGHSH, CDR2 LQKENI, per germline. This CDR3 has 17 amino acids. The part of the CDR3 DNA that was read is TGTGCCAGCTCACCAAACGGGGGGGGACTAGCGTCCAATGAC. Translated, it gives CASSPNGGGLASND. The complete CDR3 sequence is CASSPNGGGLASNDYTF.

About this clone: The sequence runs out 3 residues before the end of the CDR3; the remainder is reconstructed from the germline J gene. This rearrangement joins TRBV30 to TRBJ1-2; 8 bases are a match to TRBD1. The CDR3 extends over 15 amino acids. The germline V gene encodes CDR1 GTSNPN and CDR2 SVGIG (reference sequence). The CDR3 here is CAWSPWQGASNDYTF. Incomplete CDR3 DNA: TGTGCCTGGAGTCCCTGGCAGGGGGCATCGAATGAC.

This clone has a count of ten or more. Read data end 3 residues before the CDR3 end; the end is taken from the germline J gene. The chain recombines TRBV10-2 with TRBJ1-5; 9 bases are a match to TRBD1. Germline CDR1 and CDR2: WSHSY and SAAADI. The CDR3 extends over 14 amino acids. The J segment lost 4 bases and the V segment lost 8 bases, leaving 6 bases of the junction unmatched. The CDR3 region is CASAGTGWNQPQHF. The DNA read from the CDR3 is TGCGCCAGCGCGGGGACAGGGTGGAATCAGCCC.

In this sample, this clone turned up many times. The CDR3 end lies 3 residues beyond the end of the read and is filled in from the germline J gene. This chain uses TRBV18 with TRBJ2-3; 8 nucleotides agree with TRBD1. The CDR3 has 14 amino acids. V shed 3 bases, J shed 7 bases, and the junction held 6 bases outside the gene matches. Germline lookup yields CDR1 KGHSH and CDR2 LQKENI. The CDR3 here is CASSPDRQGNTQYF. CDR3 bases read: TGTGCCAGCTCACCGGATCGACAGGGGAATACG.

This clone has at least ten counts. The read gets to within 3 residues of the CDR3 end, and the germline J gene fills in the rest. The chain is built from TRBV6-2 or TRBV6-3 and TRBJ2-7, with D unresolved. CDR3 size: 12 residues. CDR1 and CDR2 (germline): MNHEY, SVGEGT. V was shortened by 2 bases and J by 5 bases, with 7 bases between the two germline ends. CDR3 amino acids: CASSYLVNEQYF. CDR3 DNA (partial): TGTGCCAGCAGTTACCTAGTCAACGAG.

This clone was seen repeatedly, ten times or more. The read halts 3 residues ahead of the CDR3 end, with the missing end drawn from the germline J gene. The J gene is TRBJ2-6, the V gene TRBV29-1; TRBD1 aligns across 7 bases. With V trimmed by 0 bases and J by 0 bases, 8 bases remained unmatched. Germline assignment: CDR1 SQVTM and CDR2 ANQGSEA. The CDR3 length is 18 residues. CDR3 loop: CSVEDLGTVVSGANVLTF. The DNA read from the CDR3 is TGCAGCGTTGAAGATTTGGGGACAGTTGTCTCTGGGGCCAACGTC.

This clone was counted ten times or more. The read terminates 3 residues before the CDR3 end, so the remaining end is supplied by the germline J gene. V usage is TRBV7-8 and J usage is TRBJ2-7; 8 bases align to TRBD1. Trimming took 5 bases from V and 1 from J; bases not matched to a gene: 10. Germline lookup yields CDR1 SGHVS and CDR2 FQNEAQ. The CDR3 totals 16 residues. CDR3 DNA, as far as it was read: TGTGCCAGCAGCCGGATATTAACAGGGGGATCCTACGAG. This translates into CASSRILTGGSYE. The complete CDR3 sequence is CASSRILTGGSYEQYF.

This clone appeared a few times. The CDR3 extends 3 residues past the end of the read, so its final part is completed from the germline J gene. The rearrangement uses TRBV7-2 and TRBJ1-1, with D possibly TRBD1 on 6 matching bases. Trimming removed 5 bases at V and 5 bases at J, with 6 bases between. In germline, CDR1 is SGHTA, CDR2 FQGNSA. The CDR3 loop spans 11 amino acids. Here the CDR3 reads CASSTGTEAFF. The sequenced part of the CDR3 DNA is TGTGCCAGCAGCACAGGGACTGAA.

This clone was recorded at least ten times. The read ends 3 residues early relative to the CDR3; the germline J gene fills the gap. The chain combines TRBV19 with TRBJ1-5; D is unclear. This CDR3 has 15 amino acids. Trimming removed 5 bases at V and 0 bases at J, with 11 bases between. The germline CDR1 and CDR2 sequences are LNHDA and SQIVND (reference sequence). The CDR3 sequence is CASSFPDTSNQPQHF. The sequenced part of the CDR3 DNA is TGTGCCAGTAGTTTCCCAGATACTAGCAATCAGCCC.

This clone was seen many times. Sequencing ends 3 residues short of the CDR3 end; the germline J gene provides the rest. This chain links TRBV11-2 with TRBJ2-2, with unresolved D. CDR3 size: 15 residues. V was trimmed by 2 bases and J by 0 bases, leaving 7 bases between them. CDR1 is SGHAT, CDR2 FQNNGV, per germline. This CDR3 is CASSLTKANTGELFF. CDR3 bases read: TGTGCCAGCAGCTTAACCAAGGCGAACACCGGGGAG.

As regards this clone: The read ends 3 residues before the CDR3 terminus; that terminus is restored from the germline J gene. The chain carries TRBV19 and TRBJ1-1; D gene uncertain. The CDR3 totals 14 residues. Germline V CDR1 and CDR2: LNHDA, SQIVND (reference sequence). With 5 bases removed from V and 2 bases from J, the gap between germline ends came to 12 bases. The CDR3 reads CASSSGTENTEAFF. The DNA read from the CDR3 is TGTGCCAGTAGTTCCGGCACAGAAAACACTGAA.

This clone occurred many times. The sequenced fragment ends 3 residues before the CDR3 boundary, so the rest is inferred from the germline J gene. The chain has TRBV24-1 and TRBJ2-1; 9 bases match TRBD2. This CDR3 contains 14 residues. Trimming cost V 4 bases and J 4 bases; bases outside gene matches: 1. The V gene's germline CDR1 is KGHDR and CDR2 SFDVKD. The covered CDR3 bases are TGTGCCACCAGTGAGGGACTAGCATACAATGAG. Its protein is CATSEGLAYNE. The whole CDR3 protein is CATSEGLAYNEQFF.